This TCR beta chain was identified in a study of blood T cell repertoires in COVID-19. Participants had their cohort set by participant-reported clinical history. Profiled with immunoSEQ multiplex PCR; TCRdb holds only in-frame clones, not every one. This sample carries about 400,000 clones, roughly 90% of them seen once, and the ten largest clones take roughly 2%. With V trimmed by 1 base and J by 4 bases, 5 bases remained unmatched. The CDR3 runs to 15 residues. The germline CDR1 and CDR2 sequences are MNHNS and SASEGT. The sequenced sample was PBMCs or T cells enriched from blood (not recorded which). The sequence derives from a woman aged 40 to 50 with acute COVID-19. The chain links TRBV6-1 to TRBJ1-2; TRBD1 aligns across 8 bases. For the CDR3, the DNA is TGTGCCAGCAGTGAAGGTGGGACAGGTTTCTATGGCTACACCTTC. This sequence encodes CASSEGGTGFYGYTF.